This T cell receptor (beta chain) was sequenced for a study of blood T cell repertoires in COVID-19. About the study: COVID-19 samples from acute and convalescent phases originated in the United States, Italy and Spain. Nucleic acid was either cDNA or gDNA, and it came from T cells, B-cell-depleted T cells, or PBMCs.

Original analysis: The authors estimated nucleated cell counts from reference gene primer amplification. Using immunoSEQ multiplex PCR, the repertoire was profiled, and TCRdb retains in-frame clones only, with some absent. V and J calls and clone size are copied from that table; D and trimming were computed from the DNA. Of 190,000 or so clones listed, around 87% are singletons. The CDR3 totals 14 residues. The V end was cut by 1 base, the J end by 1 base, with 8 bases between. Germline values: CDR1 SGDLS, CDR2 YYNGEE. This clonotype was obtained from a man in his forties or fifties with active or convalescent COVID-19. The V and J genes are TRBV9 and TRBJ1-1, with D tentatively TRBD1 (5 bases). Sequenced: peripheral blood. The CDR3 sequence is CASSVTGQNTEAFF. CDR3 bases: TGTGCCAGCAGCGTAACCGGACAGAACACTGAAGCTTTCTTT.